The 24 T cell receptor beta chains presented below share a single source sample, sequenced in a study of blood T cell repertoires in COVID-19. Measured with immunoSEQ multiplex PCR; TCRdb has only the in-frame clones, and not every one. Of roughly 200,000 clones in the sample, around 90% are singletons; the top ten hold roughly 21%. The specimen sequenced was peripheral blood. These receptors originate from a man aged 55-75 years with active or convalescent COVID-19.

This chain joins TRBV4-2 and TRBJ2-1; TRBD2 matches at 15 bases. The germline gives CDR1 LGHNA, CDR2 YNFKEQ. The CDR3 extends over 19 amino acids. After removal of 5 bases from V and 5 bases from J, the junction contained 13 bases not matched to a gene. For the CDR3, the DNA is TGTGCCAGCAGCTCCCGCACCACTCGGACTAGCGGGGGGGACAATGAGCAGTTCTTC. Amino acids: CASSSRTTRTSGGDNEQFF.

The CDR3 sequence is CASSPMDREAGELFF. Here the CDR3 DNA reads TGTGCCAGCAGCCCTATGGACAGGGAGGCCGGGGAGCTGTTTTTT. The V call is TRBV3-1 (or the pseudogene TRBV3-2), the J call TRBJ2-2, with TRBD1 identical over 8 bases. The CDR3 is made up of 15 amino acids. Germline assignment: CDR1 LGHDT and CDR2 YNNKEL (reference sequence). With V trimmed by 4 bases and J by 6 bases, 7 bases remained unmatched.

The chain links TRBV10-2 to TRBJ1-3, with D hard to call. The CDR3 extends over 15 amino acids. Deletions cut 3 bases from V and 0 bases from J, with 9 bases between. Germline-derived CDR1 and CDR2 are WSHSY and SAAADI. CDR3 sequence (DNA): TGCGCCAGCAGTGATCGTCCGTTCTCTGGAAACACCATATATTTT. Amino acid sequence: CASSDRPFSGNTIYF.

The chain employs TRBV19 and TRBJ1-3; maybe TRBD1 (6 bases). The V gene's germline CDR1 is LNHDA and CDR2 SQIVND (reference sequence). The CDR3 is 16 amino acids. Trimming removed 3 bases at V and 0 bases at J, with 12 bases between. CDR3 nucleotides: TGTGCCAGTAGTATTGACAGGCCCTACTCTGGAAACACCATATATTTT. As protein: CASSIDRPYSGNTIYF.

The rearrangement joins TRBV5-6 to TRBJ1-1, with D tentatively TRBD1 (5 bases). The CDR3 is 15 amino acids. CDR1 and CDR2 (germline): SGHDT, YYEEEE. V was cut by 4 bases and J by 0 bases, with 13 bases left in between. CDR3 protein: CASSTLGVVNTEAFF. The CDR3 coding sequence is TGTGCCAGCAGCACCCTAGGGGTAGTGAACACTGAAGCTTTCTTT. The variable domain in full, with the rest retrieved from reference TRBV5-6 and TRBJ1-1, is DAGVTQSPTHLIKTRGQQVTLRCSPKSGHDTVSWYQQALGQGPQFIFQYYEEEERQRGNFPDRFSGHQFPNYSSELNVNALLLGDSALYLCASSTLGVVNTEAFFGQGTRLTVV.

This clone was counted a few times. The CDR3 spells CASSRPGTKANYGYTF. The CDR3 nucleotides are TGTGCCAGCAGCCGACCCGGGACAAAAGCTAACTATGGCTACACCTTC. V gene TRBV11-2 combines with J gene TRBJ1-2, with D perhaps TRBD1 (6 bases). With 5 bases removed from V and 0 bases from J, the gap between germline ends came to 16 bases. The CDR3 is made up of 16 amino acids. Germline loops: CDR1 SGHAT, CDR2 FQNNGV.

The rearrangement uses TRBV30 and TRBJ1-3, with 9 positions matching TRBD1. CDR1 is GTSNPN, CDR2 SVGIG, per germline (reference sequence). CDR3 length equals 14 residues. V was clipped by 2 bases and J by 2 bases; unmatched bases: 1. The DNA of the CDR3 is TGTGCCTGGAGTCGACAGGGGGCTGGAAACACCATATATTTT. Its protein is CAWSRQGAGNTIYF.

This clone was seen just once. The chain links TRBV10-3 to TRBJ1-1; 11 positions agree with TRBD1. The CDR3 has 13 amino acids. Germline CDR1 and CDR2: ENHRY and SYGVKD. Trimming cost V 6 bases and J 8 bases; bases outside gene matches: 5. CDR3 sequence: CAISLGTGGEAFF. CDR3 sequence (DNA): TGTGCCATCAGCCTAGGGACAGGGGGGGAAGCTTTCTTT.

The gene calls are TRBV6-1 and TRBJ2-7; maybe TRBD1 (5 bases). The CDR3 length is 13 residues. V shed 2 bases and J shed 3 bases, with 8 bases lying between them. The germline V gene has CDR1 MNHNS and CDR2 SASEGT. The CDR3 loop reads CASSESTVYEQYF. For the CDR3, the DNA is TGTGCCAGCAGTGAATCGACAGTCTACGAGCAGTACTTC.

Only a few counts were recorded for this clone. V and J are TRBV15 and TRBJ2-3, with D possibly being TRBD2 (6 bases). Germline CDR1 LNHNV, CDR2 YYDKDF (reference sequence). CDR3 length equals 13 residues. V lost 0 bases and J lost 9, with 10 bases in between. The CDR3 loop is CATSRDGAGTQYF. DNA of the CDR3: TGTGCCACCAGCAGAGACGGGGCGGGAACGCAGTATTTT. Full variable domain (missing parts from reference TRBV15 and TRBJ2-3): DAMVIQNPRYQVTQFGKPVTLSCSQTLNHNVMYWYQQKSSQAPKLLFHYYDKDFNNEADTPDNFQSRRPNTSFCFLDIRSPGLGDTAMYLCATSRDGAGTQYFGPGTRLTVL.

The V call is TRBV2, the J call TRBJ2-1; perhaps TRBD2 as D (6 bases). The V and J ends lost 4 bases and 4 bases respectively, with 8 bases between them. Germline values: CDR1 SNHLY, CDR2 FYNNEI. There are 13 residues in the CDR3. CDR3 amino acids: CASSGGEYNEQFF. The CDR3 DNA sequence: TGTGCCAGCAGTGGGGGGGAGTACAATGAGCAGTTCTTC. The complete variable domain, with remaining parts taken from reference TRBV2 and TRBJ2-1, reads EPEVTQTPSHQVTQMGQEVILRCVPISNHLYFYWYRQILGQKVEFLVSFYNNEISEKSEIFDDQFSVERPDGSNFTLKIRSTKLEDSAMYFCASSGGEYNEQFFGPGTRLTVL.

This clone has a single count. CDR3 region: CAISEGGQSNQPQHF. CDR3 DNA sequence: TGTGCCATCAGTGAGGGGGGACAGAGCAATCAGCCCCAGCATTTT. The J gene is TRBJ1-5, the V gene TRBV10-3; TRBD1 agrees at 7 bases. After removal of 2 bases from V and 1 base from J, the junction contained 2 bases not matched to a gene. This CDR3 spans 15 amino acids. Germline lookup yields CDR1 ENHRY and CDR2 SYGVKD.

The CDR3 region has the DNA TGTGCCAGCAGCCTTGGGGGGACGGGGGAATCCTACGAGCAGTACTTC. Translation gives CASSLGGTGESYEQYF. The V and J genes are TRBV6-2 or TRBV6-3 and TRBJ2-7, with a tentative D call TRBD2 (6 bases). The CDR3 is made up of 16 amino acids. Germline values: CDR1 MNHEY, CDR2 SVGEGT. Trimming removed 6 bases at V and 1 base at J, with 19 bases between.

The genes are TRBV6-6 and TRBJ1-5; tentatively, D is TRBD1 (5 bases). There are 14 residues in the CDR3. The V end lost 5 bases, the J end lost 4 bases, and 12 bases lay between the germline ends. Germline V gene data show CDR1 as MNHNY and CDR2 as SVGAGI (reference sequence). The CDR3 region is CASSGGVANQPQHF. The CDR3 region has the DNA TGTGCCAGCAGTGGAGGGGTAGCAAATCAGCCCCAGCATTTT.

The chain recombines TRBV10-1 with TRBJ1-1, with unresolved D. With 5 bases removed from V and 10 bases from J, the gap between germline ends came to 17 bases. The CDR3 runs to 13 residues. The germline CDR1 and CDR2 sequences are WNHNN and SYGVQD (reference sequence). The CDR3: CASSPIPGERAFF. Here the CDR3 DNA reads TGCGCCAGCAGTCCTATTCCTGGTGAGAGAGCTTTCTTT.

The CDR3 sequence is CASSPRRVGGELFF. Here the CDR3 DNA reads TGTGCCAGCAGCCCCCGCCGGGTTGGCGGGGAGCTGTTTTTT. The chain couples TRBV7-9 to TRBJ2-2; unclear D gene. CDR1 is SEHNR, CDR2 FQNEAQ, per germline (reference sequence). V dropped 5 bases and J dropped 7 bases, with 14 bases sitting between them. This CDR3 comprises 14 residues. The full variable domain, with the rest looked up from reference TRBV7-9 and TRBJ2-2, is DTGVSQNPRHKITKRGQNVTFRCDPISEHNRLYWYRQTLGQGPEFLTYFQNEAQLEKSRLLSDRFSAERPKGSFSTLEIQRTEQGDSAMYLCASSPRRVGGELFFGEGSRLTVL.

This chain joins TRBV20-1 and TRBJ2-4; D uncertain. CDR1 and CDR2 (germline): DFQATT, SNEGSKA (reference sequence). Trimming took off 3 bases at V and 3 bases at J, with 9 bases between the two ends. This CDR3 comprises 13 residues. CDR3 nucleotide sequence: TGCAGTGCTAGTGCCGGAGTCAAAAACATTCAGTACTTC. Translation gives CSASAGVKNIQYF.

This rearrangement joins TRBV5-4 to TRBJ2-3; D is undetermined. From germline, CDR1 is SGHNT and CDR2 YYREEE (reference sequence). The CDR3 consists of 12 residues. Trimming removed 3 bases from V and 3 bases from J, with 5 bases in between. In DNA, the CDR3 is TGTGCCAGCAGCTCGTCGACAGATACGCAGTATTTT. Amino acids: CASSSSTDTQYF. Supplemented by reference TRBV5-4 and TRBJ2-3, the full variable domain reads ETGVTQSPTHLIKTRGQQVTLRCSSQSGHNTVSWYQQALGQGPQFIFQYYREEENGRGNFPPRFSGLQFPNYSSELNVNALELDDSALYLCASSSSTDTQYFGPGTRLTVL.

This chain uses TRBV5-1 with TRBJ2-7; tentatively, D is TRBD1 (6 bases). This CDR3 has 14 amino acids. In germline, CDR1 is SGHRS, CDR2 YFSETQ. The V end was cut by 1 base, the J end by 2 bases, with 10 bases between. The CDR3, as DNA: TGCGCCAGCAGCTTGAGGGGGACGACCTACGAGCAGTACTTC. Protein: CASSLRGTTYEQYF.

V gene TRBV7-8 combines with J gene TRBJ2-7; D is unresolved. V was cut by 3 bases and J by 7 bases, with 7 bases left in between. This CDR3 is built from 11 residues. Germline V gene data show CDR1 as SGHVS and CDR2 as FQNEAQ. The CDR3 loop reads CASSLAEEQYF. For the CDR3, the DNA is TGTGCCAGCAGCTTGGCTGAAGAGCAGTACTTC.

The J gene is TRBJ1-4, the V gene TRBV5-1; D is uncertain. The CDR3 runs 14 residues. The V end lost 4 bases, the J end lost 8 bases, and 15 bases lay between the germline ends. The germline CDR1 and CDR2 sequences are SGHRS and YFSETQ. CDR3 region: CASSPTSDGEKLFF. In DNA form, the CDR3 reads TGCGCCAGCAGCCCCACCTCCGACGGGGAAAAACTGTTTTTT.

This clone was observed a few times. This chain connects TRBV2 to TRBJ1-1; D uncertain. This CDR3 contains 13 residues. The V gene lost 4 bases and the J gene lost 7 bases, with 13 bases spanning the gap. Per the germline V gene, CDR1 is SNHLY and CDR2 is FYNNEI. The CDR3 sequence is CASSGQAGSEAFF. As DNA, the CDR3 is TGTGCCAGCAGTGGTCAGGCCGGGAGTGAAGCTTTCTTT.

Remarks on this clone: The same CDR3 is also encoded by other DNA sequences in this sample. CDR3 sequence: CASRQGLDTGELFF. DNA for the CDR3: TGTGCCAGCAGGCAGGGGCTGGACACCGGGGAGCTGTTTTTT. The chain carries TRBV14 and TRBJ2-2; a weak D match, TRBD1 (6 bases). CDR3 length: 14 residues. V lost 6 bases and J 3 bases, leaving 11 bases between the germline ends. Germline V CDR1 and CDR2: SGHDN, FVKESK.

In nucleotides, the CDR3 is TGCGCCAGCAGCGAGCTAGCGGGGGGTGGGGATACGCAGTATTTT. This gives the protein CASSELAGGGDTQYF. The chain links TRBV10-2 to TRBJ2-3, with 11 bases fitting TRBD2. This CDR3 contains 15 residues. V dropped 6 bases and J dropped 6; count of bases not matched to a gene: 8. From germline, CDR1 is WSHSY and CDR2 SAAADI.